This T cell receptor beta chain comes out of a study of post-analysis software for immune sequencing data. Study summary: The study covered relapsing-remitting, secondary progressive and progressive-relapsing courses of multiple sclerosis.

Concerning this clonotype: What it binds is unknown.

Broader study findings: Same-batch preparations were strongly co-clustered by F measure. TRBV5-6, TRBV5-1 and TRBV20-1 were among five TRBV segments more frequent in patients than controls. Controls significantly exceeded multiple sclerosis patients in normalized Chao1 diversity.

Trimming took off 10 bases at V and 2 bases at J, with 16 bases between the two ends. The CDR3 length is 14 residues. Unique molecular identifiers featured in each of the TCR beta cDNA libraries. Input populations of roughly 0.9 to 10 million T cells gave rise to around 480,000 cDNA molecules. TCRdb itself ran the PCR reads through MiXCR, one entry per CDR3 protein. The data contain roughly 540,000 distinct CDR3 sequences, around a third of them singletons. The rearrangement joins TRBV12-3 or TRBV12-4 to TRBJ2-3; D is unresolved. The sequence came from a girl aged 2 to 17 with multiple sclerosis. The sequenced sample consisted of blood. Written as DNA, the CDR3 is TGTGCCATCCATGCCAGAGTTACCACAGATACGCAGTATTTT. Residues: CAIHARVTTDTQYF.